A selection of T cell receptor beta chains follows, all from one sample in a study of identical twins. Each CDR3 protein is one row after TCRdb ran MiXCR on the 5' RACE reads. The table includes 1.5 million to 2 million distinct CDR3 sequences, less than 40% detected once. The sample consisted of cord blood. The receptors were sampled from a newborn girl in good health. The CDR3 runs from the conserved cysteine through the conserved F or W. The D gene is left open where the match is weak. Some rows mark clone size as missing; the rest say once, few, many or name a class of expanded clone.

V gene: TRBV28
clone size: -
J gene: TRBJ2-1
D gene: -
CDR3 protein: CASSAYFRQQFF
CDR3 DNA: TGTGCCAGCAGTGCCTATTTCCGCCAGCAGTTCTTC

V gene: TRBV12-3/TRBV12-4
clone size: once
J gene: TRBJ2-3
D gene: -
CDR3 protein: CASSSALGADTQYF
CDR3 DNA: TGTGCCAGCAGTTCCGCCCTGGGCGCAGATACGCAGTATTTT

V gene: TRBV20-1
clone size: -
J gene: TRBJ2-3
D gene: TRBD2
CDR3 protein: CSARDATGTSGGTDTQYF
CDR3 DNA: TGCAGTGCTAGAGATGCAACCGGGACTAGCGGGGGGACAGATACGCAGTATTTT

V gene: TRBV2
clone size: -
J gene: TRBJ2-7
D gene: -
CDR3 protein: CASRRDASYEQYF
CDR3 DNA: TGTGCCAGCCGCCGGGACGCCTCCTACGAGCAGTACTTC

V gene: TRBV29-1
clone size: many
J gene: TRBJ2-1
D gene: TRBD1
CDR3 protein: CSLVTGQFNEQFF
CDR3 DNA: TGCAGCCTCGTCACGGGACAGTTCAATGAGCAGTTCTTC

V gene: TRBV3-1
clone size: -
J gene: TRBJ2-7
D gene: -
CDR3 protein: CASSPENGVYEQYF
CDR3 DNA: TGTGCCAGCAGCCCTGAAAATGGGGTCTACGAGCAGTACTTC

V gene: TRBV7-2
clone size: few
J gene: TRBJ2-1
D gene: TRBD2
CDR3 protein: CASSLHLAAYNEQFF
CDR3 DNA: TGTGCCAGCAGCTTACATCTAGCGGCCTACAATGAGCAGTTCTTC

V gene: TRBV18
clone size: -
J gene: TRBJ2-1
D gene: -
CDR3 protein: CASSPKGRGTAYNEQFF
CDR3 DNA: TGTGCCAGCTCACCAAAGGGAAGGGGTACAGCGTACAATGAGCAGTTCTTC

V gene: TRBV20-1
clone size: -
J gene: TRBJ1-4
D gene: -
CDR3 protein: CSARDRAAATNEKLFF
CDR3 DNA: TGCAGTGCTAGAGATCGGGCGGCAGCAACTAATGAAAAACTGTTTTTT

V gene: TRBV6-5
clone size: -
J gene: TRBJ1-1
D gene: -
CDR3 protein: CASFPPRNTEAFF
CDR3 DNA: TGTGCCAGCTTCCCCCCCCGGAACACTGAAGCTTTCTTT

V gene: TRBV2
clone size: few
J gene: TRBJ2-7
D gene: -
CDR3 protein: CASSERTAYEQYF
CDR3 DNA: TGTGCCAGCAGTGAGAGGACAGCCTACGAGCAGTACTTC

V gene: TRBV5-1
clone size: -
J gene: TRBJ2-7
D gene: TRBD1
CDR3 protein: CASSVRQGHEQYF
CDR3 DNA: TGCGCCAGCAGCGTCAGACAGGGACACGAGCAGTACTTC

V gene: TRBV24-1
clone size: few
J gene: TRBJ2-7
D gene: TRBD2
CDR3 protein: CATSDLGLAGDNEQYF
CDR3 DNA: TGTGCCACCAGTGATTTGGGTCTAGCGGGGGACAATGAGCAGTACTTC

V gene: TRBV12-3/TRBV12-4
clone size: few
J gene: TRBJ2-1
D gene: -
CDR3 protein: CASGGLGYNEQFF
CDR3 DNA: TGTGCCAGCGGGGGCTTAGGGTACAATGAGCAGTTCTTC

V gene: TRBV20-1
clone size: few
J gene: TRBJ1-5
D gene: -
CDR3 protein: CSARDPWAGRNTNQPQHF
CDR3 DNA: TGCAGTGCTAGAGATCCATGGGCAGGGAGGAATACGAATCAGCCCCAGCATTTT

V gene: TRBV6-6
clone size: many
J gene: TRBJ2-5
D gene: TRBD2
CDR3 protein: CATRTSQETQYF
CDR3 DNA: TGTGCCACCCGGACTAGCCAAGAGACCCAGTACTTC

V gene: TRBV6-5
clone size: few
J gene: TRBJ1-5
D gene: -
CDR3 protein: CASRKTRDSNQPQHF
CDR3 DNA: TGTGCCAGCAGGAAAACAAGGGATAGCAATCAGCCCCAGCATTTT

V gene: TRBV5-6
clone size: -
J gene: TRBJ2-1
D gene: -
CDR3 protein: CASSLATVLNEQFF
CDR3 DNA: TGTGCCAGCAGCTTGGCGACGGTACTCAATGAGCAGTTCTTC

V gene: TRBV7-2
clone size: -
J gene: TRBJ2-2
D gene: -
CDR3 protein: CASSLAASVGTGELFF
CDR3 DNA: TGTGCCAGCAGCTTAGCCGCAAGCGTGGGCACCGGGGAGCTGTTTTTT

V gene: TRBV12-3/TRBV12-4
clone size: -
J gene: TRBJ2-7
D gene: -
CDR3 protein: CASSPPWGRGGYEQYF
CDR3 DNA: TGTGCCAGCAGTCCTCCTTGGGGGAGGGGGGGCTACGAGCAGTACTTC

V gene: TRBV7-8
clone size: -
J gene: TRBJ2-3
D gene: TRBD2
CDR3 protein: CASSIAGGFTTDTQYF
CDR3 DNA: TGTGCCAGCAGCATAGCGGGTGGATTTACCACAGATACGCAGTATTTT

V gene: TRBV2
clone size: -
J gene: TRBJ1-4
D gene: TRBD1
CDR3 protein: CASSEAGTGVGLFF
CDR3 DNA: TGTGCCAGCAGTGAAGCGGGGACAGGGGTTGGCCTGTTTTTT

V gene: TRBV28
clone size: -
J gene: TRBJ2-1
D gene: -
CDR3 protein: CASSPLALRSYNEQFF
CDR3 DNA: TGTGCCAGCAGCCCCCTAGCGTTACGGTCCTACAATGAGCAGTTCTTC

V gene: TRBV28
clone size: -
J gene: TRBJ2-6
D gene: -
CDR3 protein: CASRLGHSGANVLTF
CDR3 DNA: TGTGCCAGCAGGTTGGGGCACTCTGGGGCCAACGTCCTGACTTTC

V gene: TRBV5-1
clone size: many
J gene: TRBJ1-1
D gene: TRBD1
CDR3 protein: CASSLYGTAINTEAFF
CDR3 DNA: TGCGCCAGCAGCTTGTACGGGACAGCGATTAACACTGAAGCTTTCTTT

V gene: TRBV4-1
clone size: few
J gene: TRBJ1-2
D gene: TRBD1
CDR3 protein: CASSQEGSRGVAGYTF
CDR3 DNA: TGCGCCAGCAGCCAAGAAGGGAGCAGGGGGGTTGCTGGCTACACCTTC

V gene: TRBV21-1
clone size: -
J gene: TRBJ2-1
D gene: -
CDR3 protein: CASSKLGMGRRCQSEQFF
CDR3 DNA: TGTGCCAGCAGCAAACTTGGGATGGGGCGGAGATGTCAAAGTGAGCAGTTCTTC

V gene: TRBV5-1
clone size: -
J gene: TRBJ2-1
D gene: -
CDR3 protein: CASSLGPASSYNEQFF
CDR3 DNA: TGCGCCAGCAGCTTGGGACCAGCGAGCTCCTACAATGAGCAGTTCTTC

V gene: TRBV10-3
clone size: -
J gene: TRBJ2-7
D gene: -
CDR3 protein: CAISTRESASYEQYF
CDR3 DNA: TGTGCCATATCCACCCGAGAGAGCGCGTCCTACGAGCAGTACTTC

V gene: TRBV12-3/TRBV12-4
clone size: -
J gene: TRBJ2-6
D gene: TRBD2
CDR3 protein: CASSFTSGSSGANVLTF
CDR3 DNA: TGTGCCAGCAGTTTCACTAGCGGGAGCTCTGGGGCCAACGTCCTGACTTTC

V gene: TRBV20-1
clone size: -
J gene: TRBJ1-5
D gene: -
CDR3 protein: CSASPLHGNQPQHF
CDR3 DNA: TGCAGTGCTAGCCCACTGCATGGCAATCAGCCCCAGCATTTT

V gene: TRBV7-6
clone size: -
J gene: TRBJ2-3
D gene: TRBD2
CDR3 protein: CASSRLTSGRAFRVGTDTQYF
CDR3 DNA: TGTGCCAGCAGCCGCTTGACTAGCGGGAGGGCCTTTAGGGTGGGCACAGATACGCAGTATTTT

V gene: TRBV7-8
clone size: few
J gene: TRBJ2-7
D gene: -
CDR3 protein: CASSLSRDFPHEQYF
CDR3 DNA: TGTGCCAGCAGCCTCTCCCGGGACTTTCCCCACGAGCAGTACTTC

V gene: TRBV5-1
clone size: many
J gene: TRBJ2-3
D gene: -
CDR3 protein: CASSLTPGDTQYF
CDR3 DNA: TGCGCCAGCAGCCTTACCCCAGGGGATACGCAGTATTTT

V gene: TRBV4-1
clone size: -
J gene: TRBJ2-7
D gene: -
CDR3 protein: CASSQDWRGALLGEQYF
CDR3 DNA: TGCGCCAGCAGCCAAGATTGGAGGGGAGCCCTTCTCGGCGAGCAGTACTTC

V gene: TRBV20-1
clone size: -
J gene: TRBJ1-2
D gene: -
CDR3 protein: CSAREIADRRYGYTF
CDR3 DNA: TGCAGTGCTAGAGAGATCGCTGACAGGCGCTATGGCTACACCTTC

V gene: TRBV12-3/TRBV12-4
clone size: -
J gene: TRBJ1-1
D gene: -
CDR3 protein: CASRKRTAAGDTEAFF
CDR3 DNA: TGTGCCAGCCGGAAGAGGACAGCCGCCGGTGACACTGAAGCTTTCTTT

V gene: TRBV14
clone size: -
J gene: TRBJ2-1
D gene: -
CDR3 protein: CASSQNRVFEQFF
CDR3 DNA: TGTGCCAGCAGCCAAAATCGGGTTTTCGAGCAGTTCTTC

V gene: TRBV4-2
clone size: few
J gene: TRBJ2-5
D gene: -
CDR3 protein: CASSQDRGTKRYF
CDR3 DNA: TGTGCCAGCAGCCAAGATCGAGGGACCAAAAGGTACTTC

V gene: TRBV12-3/TRBV12-4
clone size: -
J gene: TRBJ1-1
D gene: -
CDR3 protein: CASSSGSWGGTEAFF
CDR3 DNA: TGTGCCAGCAGTTCCGGGTCTTGGGGGGGCACTGAAGCTTTCTTT

V gene: TRBV4-1
clone size: -
J gene: TRBJ2-7
D gene: -
CDR3 protein: CASSQDRRAYEQYF
CDR3 DNA: TGCGCCAGCAGCCAAGATCGCAGGGCCTACGAGCAGTACTTC

V gene: TRBV3-1
clone size: -
J gene: TRBJ2-7
D gene: -
CDR3 protein: CASSQVRVSYNEQYF
CDR3 DNA: TGTGCCAGCAGCCAAGTTAGGGTTTCCTACAATGAGCAGTACTTC

V gene: TRBV29-1
clone size: -
J gene: TRBJ2-3
D gene: TRBD2
CDR3 protein: CSVDGLAGGLHTDTQYF
CDR3 DNA: TGCAGCGTTGACGGACTAGCGGGAGGGCTTCACACAGATACGCAGTATTTT

V gene: TRBV6-6
clone size: few
J gene: TRBJ2-3
D gene: TRBD1
CDR3 protein: CASSSRDRGSDTQYF
CDR3 DNA: TGTGCCAGCAGTTCCCGGGACAGGGGTTCAGATACGCAGTATTTT

V gene: TRBV28
clone size: few
J gene: TRBJ2-3
D gene: TRBD1
CDR3 protein: CASSPPFRGPYTDTQYF
CDR3 DNA: TGTGCCAGCAGTCCCCCCTTTAGGGGGCCCTACACAGATACGCAGTATTTT

V gene: TRBV20-1
clone size: few
J gene: TRBJ1-1
D gene: -
CDR3 protein: CSAPRTVNTEAFF
CDR3 DNA: TGCAGTGCCCCTAGGACGGTGAACACTGAAGCTTTCTTT

V gene: TRBV12-3/TRBV12-4
clone size: -
J gene: TRBJ2-1
D gene: TRBD2
CDR3 protein: CASSFAVGGRARDNEQFF
CDR3 DNA: TGTGCCAGCAGTTTCGCGGTTGGCGGGAGGGCCAGGGACAATGAGCAGTTCTTC

V gene: TRBV28
clone size: -
J gene: TRBJ2-3
D gene: -
CDR3 protein: CASSFVSGPDTQYF
CDR3 DNA: TGTGCCAGCAGTTTTGTGTCAGGGCCAGATACGCAGTATTTT